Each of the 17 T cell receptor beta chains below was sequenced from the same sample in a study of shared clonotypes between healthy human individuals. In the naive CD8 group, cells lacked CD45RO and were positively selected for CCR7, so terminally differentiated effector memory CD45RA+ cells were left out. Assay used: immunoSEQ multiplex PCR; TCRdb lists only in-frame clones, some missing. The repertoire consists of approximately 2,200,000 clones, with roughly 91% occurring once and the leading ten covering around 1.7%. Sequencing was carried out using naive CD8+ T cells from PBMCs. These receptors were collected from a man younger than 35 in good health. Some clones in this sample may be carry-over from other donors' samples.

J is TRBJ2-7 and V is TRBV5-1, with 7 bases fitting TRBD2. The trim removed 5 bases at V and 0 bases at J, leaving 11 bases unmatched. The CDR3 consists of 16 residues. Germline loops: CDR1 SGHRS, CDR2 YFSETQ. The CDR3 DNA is TGCGCCAGCAGTTGGGGCACAGCGGGAAACTCCTACGAGCAGTACTTC. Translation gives CASSWGTAGNSYEQYF.

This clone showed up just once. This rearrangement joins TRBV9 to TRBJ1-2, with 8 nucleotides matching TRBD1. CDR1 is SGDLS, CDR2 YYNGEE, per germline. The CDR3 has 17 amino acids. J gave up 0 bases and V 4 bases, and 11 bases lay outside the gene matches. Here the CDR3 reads CASSHGTGGAPNYGYTF. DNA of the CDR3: TGTGCCAGCAGCCATGGGACAGGCGGAGCTCCTAACTATGGCTACACCTTC.

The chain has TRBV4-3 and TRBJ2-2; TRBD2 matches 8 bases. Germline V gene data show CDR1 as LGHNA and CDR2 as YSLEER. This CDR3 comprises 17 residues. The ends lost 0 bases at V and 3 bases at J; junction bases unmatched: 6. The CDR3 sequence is CASSQDRASGHTGELFF. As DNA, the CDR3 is TGCGCCAGCAGCCAAGATAGGGCTAGCGGGCACACCGGGGAGCTGTTTTTT.

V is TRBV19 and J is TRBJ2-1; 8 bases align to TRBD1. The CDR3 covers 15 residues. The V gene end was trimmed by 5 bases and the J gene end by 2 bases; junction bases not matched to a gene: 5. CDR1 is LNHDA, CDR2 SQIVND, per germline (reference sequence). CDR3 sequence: CASSFRGLPYNEQFF. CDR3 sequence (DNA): TGTGCCAGTAGTTTCAGGGGGCTTCCCTACAATGAGCAGTTCTTC.

The CDR3 coding sequence is TGTGCCAGCAGCACACCGAGGACTAGCGGGAGCTCGGGATTTCTGGAGACCCAGTACTTC. This codes for CASSTPRTSGSSGFLETQYF. The V gene is TRBV28, the J gene TRBJ2-5, with 13 bases matching TRBD2. Germline loops: CDR1 MDHEN, CDR2 SYDVKM. V was pared by 6 bases and J by 5 bases, with 21 bases of the junction left unmatched. This CDR3 comprises 20 residues.

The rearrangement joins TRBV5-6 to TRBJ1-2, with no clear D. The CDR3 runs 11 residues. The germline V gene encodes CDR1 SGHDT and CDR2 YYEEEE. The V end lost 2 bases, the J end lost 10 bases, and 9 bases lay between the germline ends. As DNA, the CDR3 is TGTGCCAGCAGCTTAGGCAGTCACTACACCTTC. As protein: CASSLGSHYTF. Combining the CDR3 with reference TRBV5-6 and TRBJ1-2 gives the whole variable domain DAGVTQSPTHLIKTRGQQVTLRCSPKSGHDTVSWYQQALGQGPQFIFQYYEEEERQRGNFPDRFSGHQFPNYSSELNVNALLLGDSALYLCASSLGSHYTFGSGTRLTVV.

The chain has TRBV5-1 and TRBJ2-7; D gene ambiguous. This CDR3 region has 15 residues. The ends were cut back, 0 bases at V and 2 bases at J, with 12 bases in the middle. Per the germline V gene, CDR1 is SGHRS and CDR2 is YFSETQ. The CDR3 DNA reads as TGCGCCAGCAGCTTGGCGGCAGAAACTACCTACGAGCAGTACTTC. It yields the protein CASSLAAETTYEQYF.

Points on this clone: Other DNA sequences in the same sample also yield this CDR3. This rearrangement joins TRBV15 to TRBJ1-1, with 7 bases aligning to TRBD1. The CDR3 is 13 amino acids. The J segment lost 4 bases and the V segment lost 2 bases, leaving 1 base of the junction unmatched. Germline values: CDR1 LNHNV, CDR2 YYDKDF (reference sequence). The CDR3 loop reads CATSRRTGTEAFF. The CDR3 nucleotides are TGTGCCACCAGCAGAAGGACAGGCACTGAAGCTTTCTTT.

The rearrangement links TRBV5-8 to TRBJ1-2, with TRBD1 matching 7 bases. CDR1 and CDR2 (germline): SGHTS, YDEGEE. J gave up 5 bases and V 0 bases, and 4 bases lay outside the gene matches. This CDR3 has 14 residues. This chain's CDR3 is CASSLARGAYGYTF. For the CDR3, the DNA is TGTGCCAGCAGCTTGGCCAGGGGGGCTTATGGCTACACCTTC. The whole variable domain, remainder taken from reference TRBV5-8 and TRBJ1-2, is EAGVTQSPTHLIKTRGQQATLRCSPISGHTSVYWYQQALGLGLQFLLWYDEGEERNRGNFPPRFSGRQFPNYSSELNVNALELEDSALYLCASSLARGAYGYTFGSGTRLTVV.

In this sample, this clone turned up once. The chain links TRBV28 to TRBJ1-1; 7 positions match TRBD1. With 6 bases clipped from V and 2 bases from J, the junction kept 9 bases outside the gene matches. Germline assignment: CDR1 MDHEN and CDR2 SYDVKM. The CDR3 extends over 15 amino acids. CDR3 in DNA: TGTGCCAGCAGCTCCGGGACAGCCGGAAACACTGAAGCTTTCTTT. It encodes CASSSGTAGNTEAFF.

CDR3 in DNA: TGTGCCAGCAGCTTAAGGGGACTAACTCCCTCCTACGAGCAGTACTTC. Translated, it gives CASSLRGLTPSYEQYF. The rearrangement joins TRBV7-6 to TRBJ2-7; TRBD2 matches 7 bases. After removal of 2 bases from V and 0 bases from J, the junction contained 7 bases not matched to a gene. This CDR3 has 16 residues. CDR1 is SGHVS and CDR2 is FNYEAQ in the germline V gene.

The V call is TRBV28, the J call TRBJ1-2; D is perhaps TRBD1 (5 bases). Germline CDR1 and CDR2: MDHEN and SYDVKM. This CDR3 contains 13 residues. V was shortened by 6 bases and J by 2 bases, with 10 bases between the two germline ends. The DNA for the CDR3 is TGTGCCAGCAGGACCAGGGAGAACTATGGCTACACCTTC. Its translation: CASRTRENYGYTF.

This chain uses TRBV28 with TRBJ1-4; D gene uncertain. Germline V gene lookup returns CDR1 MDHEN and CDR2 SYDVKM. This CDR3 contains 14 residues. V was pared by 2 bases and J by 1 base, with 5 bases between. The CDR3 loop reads CASSLERTNEKLFF. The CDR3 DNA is TGTGCCAGCAGTTTAGAGCGAACTAATGAAAAACTGTTTTTT.

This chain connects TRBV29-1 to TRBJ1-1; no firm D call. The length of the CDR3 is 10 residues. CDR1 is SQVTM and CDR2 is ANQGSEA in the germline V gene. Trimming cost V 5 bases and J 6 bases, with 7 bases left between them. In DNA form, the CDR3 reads TGCAGCGTTTTACTCCCTGAAGCTTTCTTT. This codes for CSVLLPEAFF.

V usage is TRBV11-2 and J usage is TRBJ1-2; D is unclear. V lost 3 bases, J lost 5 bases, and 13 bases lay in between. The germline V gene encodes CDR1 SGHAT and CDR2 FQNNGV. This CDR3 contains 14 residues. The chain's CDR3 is CASSFSLQAYGYTF. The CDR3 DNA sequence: TGTGCCAGCAGCTTCAGTTTGCAGGCGTATGGCTACACCTTC.

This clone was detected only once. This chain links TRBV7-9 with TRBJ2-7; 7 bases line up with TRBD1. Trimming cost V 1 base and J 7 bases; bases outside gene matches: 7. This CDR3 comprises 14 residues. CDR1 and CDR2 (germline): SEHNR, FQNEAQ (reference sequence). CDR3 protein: CASSLDPGGREQYF. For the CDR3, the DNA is TGTGCCAGCAGCTTAGATCCAGGGGGAAGGGAGCAGTACTTC. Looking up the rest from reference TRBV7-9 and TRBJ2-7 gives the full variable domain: DTGVSQNPRHKITKRGQNVTFRCDPISEHNRLYWYRQTLGQGPEFLTYFQNEAQLEKSRLLSDRFSAERPKGSFSTLEIQRTEQGDSAMYLCASSLDPGGREQYFGPGTRLTVT.

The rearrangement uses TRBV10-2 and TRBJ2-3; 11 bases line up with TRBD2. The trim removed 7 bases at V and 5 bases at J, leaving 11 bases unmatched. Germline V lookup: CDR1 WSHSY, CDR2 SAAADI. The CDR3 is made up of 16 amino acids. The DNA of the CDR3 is TGCGCCAGCACCGATTCTTCTAGCGGGAGGAGAGATACGCAGTATTTT. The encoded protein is CASTDSSSGRRDTQYF.